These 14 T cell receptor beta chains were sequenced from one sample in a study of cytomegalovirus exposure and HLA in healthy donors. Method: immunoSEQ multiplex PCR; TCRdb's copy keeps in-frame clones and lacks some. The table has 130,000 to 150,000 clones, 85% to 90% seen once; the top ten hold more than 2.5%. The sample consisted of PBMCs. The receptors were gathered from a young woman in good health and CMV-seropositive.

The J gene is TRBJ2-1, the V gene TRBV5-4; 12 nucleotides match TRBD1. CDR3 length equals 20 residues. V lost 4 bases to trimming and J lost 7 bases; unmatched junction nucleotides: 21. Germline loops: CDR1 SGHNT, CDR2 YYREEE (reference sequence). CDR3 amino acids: CASSDPKIIPGQGAGNEQFF. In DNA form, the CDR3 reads TGTGCCAGCAGCGATCCGAAAATAATACCGGGACAGGGGGCCGGTAATGAGCAGTTCTTC.

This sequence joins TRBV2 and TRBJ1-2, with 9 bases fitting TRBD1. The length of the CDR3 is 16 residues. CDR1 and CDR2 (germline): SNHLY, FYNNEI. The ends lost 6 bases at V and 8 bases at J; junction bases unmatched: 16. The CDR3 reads CASRPNRGRRRGGYTF. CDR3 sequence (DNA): TGTGCCAGCAGGCCGAACAGGGGGCGACGGCGGGGAGGCTACACCTTC.

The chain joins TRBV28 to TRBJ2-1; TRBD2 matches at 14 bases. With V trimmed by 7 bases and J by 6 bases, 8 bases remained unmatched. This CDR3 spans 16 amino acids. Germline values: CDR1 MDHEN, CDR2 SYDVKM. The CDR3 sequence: CASTARTSGRPNEQFF. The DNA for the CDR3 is TGTGCCAGCACTGCCAGGACTAGCGGGAGGCCCAATGAGCAGTTCTTC.

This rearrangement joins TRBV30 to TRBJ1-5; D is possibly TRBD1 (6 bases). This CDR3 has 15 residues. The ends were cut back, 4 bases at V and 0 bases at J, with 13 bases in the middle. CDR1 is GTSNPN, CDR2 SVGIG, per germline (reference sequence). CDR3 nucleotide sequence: TGTGCCTGGACCACAGGGCCCTATAGCAATCAGCCCCAGCATTTT. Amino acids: CAWTTGPYSNQPQHF. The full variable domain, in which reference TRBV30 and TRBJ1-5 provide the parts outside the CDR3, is SQTIHQWPATLVQPVGSPLSLECTVEGTSNPNLYWYRQAAGRGLQLLFYSVGIGQISSEVPQNLSASRPQDRQFILSSKKLLLSDSGFYLCAWTTGPYSNQPQHFGDGTRLSIL.

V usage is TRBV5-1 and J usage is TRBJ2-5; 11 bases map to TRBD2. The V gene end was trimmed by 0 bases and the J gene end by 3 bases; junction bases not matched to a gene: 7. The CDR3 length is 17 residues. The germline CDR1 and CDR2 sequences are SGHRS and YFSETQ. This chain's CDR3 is CASSLEGSGRGKETQYF. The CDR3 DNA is TGCGCCAGCAGCTTGGAAGGTAGCGGGAGGGGGAAAGAGACCCAGTACTTC.

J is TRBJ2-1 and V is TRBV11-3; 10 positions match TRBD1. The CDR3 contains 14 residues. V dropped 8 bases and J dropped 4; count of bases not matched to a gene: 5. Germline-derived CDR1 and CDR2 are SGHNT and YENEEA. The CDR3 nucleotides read TGTGCCAGCGACAGGGGGCCCCCTTACAATGAGCAGTTCTTC. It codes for CASDRGPPYNEQFF.

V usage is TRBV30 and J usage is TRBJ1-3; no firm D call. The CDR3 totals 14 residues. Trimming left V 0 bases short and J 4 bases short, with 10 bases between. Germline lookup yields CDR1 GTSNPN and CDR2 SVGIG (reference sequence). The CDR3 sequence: CAWSVSFLGNTIYF. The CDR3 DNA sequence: TGTGCCTGGAGTGTAAGCTTTTTGGGAAACACCATATATTTT.

The chain's CDR3 is CASSAGTPWEAFF. The CDR3 nucleotides read TGTGCCAGCAGTGCCGGGACACCATGGGAAGCTTTCTTT. The chain links TRBV6-6 to TRBJ1-1; tentatively, D is TRBD1 (6 bases). Germline lookup yields CDR1 MNHNY and CDR2 SVGAGI (reference sequence). V was shortened by 5 bases and J by 8 bases, with 15 bases between the two germline ends. The CDR3 loop spans 13 amino acids.

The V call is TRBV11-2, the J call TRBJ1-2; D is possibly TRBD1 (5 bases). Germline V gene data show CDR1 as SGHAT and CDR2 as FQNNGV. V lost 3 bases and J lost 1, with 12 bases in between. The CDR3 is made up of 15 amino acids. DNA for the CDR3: TGTGCCAGCAGCTTGAGTTTGGGGGGTAACTATGGCTACACCTTC. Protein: CASSLSLGGNYGYTF. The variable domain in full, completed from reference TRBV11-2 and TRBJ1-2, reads EAGVAQSPRYKIIEKRQSVAFWCNPISGHATLYWYQQILGQGPKLLIQFQNNGVVDDSQLPKDRFSAERLKGVDSTLKIQPAKLEDSAVYLCASSLSLGGNYGYTFGSGTRLTVV.

The CDR3 reads CASSRSSVRSYEQYF. Here the CDR3 DNA reads TGTGCCAGCAGCAGATCTAGCGTTCGATCCTACGAGCAGTACTTC. This chain links TRBV5-8 with TRBJ2-7; the D gene is possibly TRBD2 (6 bases). This CDR3 is built from 15 residues. V dropped 4 bases and J dropped 1 base, with 15 bases sitting between them. The germline CDR1 and CDR2 sequences are SGHTS and YDEGEE.

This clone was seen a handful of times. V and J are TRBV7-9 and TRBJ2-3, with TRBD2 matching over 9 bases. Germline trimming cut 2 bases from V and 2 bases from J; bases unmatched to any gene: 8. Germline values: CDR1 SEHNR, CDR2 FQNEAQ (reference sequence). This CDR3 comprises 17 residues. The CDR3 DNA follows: TGTGCCAGCAGCTTAAGGTCTAGCGGGGATCACACAGATACGCAGTATTTT. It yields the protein CASSLRSSGDHTDTQYF.

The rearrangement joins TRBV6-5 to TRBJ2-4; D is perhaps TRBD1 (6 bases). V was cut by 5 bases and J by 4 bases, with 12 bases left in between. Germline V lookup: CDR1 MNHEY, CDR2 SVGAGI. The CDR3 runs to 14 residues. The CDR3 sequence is CASSPGTRKNIQYF. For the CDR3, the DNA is TGTGCCAGCAGTCCCGGGACACGAAAAAACATTCAGTACTTC.

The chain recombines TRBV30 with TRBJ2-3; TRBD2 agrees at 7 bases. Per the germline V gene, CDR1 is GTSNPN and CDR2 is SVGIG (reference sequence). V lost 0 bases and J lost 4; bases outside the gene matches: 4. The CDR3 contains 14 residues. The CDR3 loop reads CAWSVPGGSDTQYF. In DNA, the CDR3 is TGTGCCTGGAGTGTACCGGGAGGCTCAGATACGCAGTATTTT.

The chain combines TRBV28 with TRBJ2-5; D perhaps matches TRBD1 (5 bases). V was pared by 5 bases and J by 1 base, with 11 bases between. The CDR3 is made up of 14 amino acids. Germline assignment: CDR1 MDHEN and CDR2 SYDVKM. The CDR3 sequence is CASSVETAQETQYF. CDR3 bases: TGTGCCAGCAGTGTAGAGACAGCCCAAGAGACCCAGTACTTC.